The following is a TCR beta chain sequence with its context. The germline CDR1 and CDR2 sequences are ENHRY and SYGVKD. J gave up 1 base and V 6 bases, and 2 bases lay outside the gene matches. The CDR3 length is 13 residues. The data stem from a study of blood T cell repertoires in COVID-19. Study context: The cDNA or gDNA used as material had been derived from T cells, B-cell-depleted T cells, or PBMCs.

Libraries were prepared by immunoSEQ multiplex PCR; TCRdb keeps only in-frame clonotypes and omits some of them. This sample yields about 230,000 clones, of which 84% are seen a single time; around 1.8% belongs to the top ten. The sequenced material came from PBMCs or T cells enriched from blood (not recorded which). The V and J genes are TRBV10-3 and TRBJ1-1; 7 bases agree with TRBD1. The clonotype was recovered from a man aged 60-69 years who had recovered from COVID-19. The CDR3 coding sequence is TGTGCCATCAGGGGGGACAGGAACACTGAAGCTTTCTTT. This translates into CAIRGDRNTEAFF.